The TCR beta chain described here comes from a study of blood T cell repertoires in COVID-19. At the level of the study: There were acute and convalescent COVID-19 samples, and they came from the United States, Italy and Spain. PBMCs, B-cell-depleted T cells, or T cells were the source of the cDNA or gDNA that made up the material.

The Seattle patients, enrolled during active infection, were followed longitudinally. Germline CDR1 is SNHLY and CDR2 is FYNNEI. CDR3 length: 15 residues. Unmatched junction bases numbered 8, after V lost 5 bases and J lost 4 bases. Under the authors' procedure: Amplification of reference gene primers was used by the study to estimate nucleated cell counts. The data were produced by immunoSEQ multiplex PCR, yet TCRdb's version contains in-frame clones alone and is incomplete. The V and J calls and the clone size are those of that table, but D and trimming were determined from the DNA. The sample contains fewer than 300,000 clones, 75% to 90% of which appear only once.

This chain links TRBV2 with TRBJ1-2; 9 nucleotides match TRBD1. Source material: peripheral blood. The sequence was collected from a woman aged 45-65 years with COVID-19, enrolled during active disease. CDR3 sequence reads: CASSSDRGFGYGYTF. The CDR3 DNA sequence: TGTGCCAGCAGTTCAGACAGGGGGTTCGGCTATGGCTACACCTTC.